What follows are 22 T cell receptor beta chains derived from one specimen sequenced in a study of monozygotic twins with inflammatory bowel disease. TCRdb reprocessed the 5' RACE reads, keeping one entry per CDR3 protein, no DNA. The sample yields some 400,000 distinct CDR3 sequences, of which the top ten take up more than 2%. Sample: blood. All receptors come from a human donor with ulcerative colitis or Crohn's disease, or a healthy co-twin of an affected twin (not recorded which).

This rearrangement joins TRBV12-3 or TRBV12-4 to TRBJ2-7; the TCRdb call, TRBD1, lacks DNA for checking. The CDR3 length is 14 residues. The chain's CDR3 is CASPPGGESPEQYF.

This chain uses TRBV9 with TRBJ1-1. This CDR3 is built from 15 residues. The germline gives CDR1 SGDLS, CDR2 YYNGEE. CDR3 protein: CASSGGISDGTEAFF.

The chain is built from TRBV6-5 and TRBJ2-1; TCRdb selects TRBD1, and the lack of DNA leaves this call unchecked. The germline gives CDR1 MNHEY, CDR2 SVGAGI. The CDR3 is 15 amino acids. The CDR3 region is CASSYSKGGFNEQFF.

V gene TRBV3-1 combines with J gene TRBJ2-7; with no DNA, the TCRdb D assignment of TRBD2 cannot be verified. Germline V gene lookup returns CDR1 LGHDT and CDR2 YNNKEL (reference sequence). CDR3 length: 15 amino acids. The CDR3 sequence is CASSLAPTSGDEQYF.

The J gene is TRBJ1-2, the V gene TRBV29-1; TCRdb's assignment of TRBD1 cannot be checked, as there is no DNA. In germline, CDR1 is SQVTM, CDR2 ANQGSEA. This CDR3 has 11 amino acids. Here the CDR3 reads CSVTSGSEYTF.

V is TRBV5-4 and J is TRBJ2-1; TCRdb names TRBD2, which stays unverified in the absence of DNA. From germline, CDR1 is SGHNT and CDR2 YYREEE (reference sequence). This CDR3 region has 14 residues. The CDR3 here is CASSFGPGPNEQFF.

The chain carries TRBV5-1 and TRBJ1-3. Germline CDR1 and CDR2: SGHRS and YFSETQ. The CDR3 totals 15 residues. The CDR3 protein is CASSMDQGSGNTIYF.

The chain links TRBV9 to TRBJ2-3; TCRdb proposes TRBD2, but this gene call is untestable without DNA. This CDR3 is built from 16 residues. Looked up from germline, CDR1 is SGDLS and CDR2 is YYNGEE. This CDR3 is CASSLSSGTSTDTQYF.

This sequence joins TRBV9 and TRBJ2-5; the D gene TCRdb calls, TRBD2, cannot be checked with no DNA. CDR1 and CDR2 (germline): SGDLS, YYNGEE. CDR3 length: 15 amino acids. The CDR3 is CASSVGFGREETQYF.

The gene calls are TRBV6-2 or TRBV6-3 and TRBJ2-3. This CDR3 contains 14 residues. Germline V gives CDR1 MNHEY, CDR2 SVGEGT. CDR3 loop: CASSGLYLGDTQYF.

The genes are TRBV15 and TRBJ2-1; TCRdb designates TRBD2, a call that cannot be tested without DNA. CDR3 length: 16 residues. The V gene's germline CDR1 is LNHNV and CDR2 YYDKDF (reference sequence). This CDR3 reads CATSRHEGIDYNEQFF. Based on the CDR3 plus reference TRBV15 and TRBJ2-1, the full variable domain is DAMVIQNPRYQVTQFGKPVTLSCSQTLNHNVMYWYQQKSSQAPKLLFHYYDKDFNNEADTPDNFQSRRPNTSFCFLDIRSPGLGDTAMYLCATSRHEGIDYNEQFFGPGTRLTVL.

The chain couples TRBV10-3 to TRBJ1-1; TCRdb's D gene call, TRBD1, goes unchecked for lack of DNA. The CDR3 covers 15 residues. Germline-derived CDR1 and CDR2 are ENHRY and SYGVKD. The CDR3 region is CAISESTGGTYEAFF.

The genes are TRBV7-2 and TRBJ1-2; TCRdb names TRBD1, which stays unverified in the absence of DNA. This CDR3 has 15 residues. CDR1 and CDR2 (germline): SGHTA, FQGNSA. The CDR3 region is CASSPDRGGNYGYTF. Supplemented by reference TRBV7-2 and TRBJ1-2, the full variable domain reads GAGVSQSPSNKVTEKGKDVELRCDPISGHTALYWYRQSLGQGLEFLIYFQGNSAPDKSGLPSDRFSAERTGGSVSTLTIQRTQQEDSAVYLCASSPDRGGNYGYTFGSGTRLTVV.

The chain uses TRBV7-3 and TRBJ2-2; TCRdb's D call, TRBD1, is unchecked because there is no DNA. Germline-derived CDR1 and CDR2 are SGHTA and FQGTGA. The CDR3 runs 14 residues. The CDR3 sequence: CASGSGPEAGELFF.

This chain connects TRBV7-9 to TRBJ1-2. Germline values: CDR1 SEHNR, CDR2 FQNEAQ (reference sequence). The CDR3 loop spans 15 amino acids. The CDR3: CASSLIDDRGLGYTF. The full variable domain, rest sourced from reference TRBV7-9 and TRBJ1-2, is DTGVSQNPRHKITKRGQNVTFRCDPISEHNRLYWYRQTLGQGPEFLTYFQNEAQLEKSRLLSDRFSAERPKGSFSTLEIQRTEQGDSAMYLCASSLIDDRGLGYTFGSGTRLTVV.

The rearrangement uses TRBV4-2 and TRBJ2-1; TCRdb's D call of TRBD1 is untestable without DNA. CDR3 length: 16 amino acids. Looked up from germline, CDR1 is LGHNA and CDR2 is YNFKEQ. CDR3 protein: CASSHLGGSSYNEQFF.

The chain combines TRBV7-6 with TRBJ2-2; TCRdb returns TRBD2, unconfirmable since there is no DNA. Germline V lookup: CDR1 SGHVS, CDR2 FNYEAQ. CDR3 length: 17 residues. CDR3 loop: CASSLSLTSGTPGELFF.

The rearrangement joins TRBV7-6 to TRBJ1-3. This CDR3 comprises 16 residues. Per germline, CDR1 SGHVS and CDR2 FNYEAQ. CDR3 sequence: CASSLSRPSSGNTIYF.

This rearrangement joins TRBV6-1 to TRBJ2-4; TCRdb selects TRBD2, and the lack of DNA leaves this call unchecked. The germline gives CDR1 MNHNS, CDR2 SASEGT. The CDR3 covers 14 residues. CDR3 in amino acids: CASSPSGSGNIQYF.

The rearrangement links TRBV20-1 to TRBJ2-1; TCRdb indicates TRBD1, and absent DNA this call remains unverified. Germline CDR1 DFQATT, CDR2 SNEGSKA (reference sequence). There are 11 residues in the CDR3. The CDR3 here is CSARGREEQFF.

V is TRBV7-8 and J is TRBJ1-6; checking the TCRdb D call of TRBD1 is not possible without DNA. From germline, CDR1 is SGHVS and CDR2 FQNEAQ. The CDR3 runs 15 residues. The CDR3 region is CASSLDLQGGSPLHF.

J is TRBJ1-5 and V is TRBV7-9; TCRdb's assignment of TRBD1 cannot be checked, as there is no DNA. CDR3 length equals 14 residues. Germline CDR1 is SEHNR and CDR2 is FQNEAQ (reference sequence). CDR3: CASTPGGSNQPQHF.